This T cell receptor (beta chain) came from a study of beta chain features in type 1 diabetes. What was sequenced were expressed TCRB transcripts, since all of the isolated RNA had been reverse transcribed. Some clones are missing from TCRdb's copy, which holds only in-frame ones; the method was immunoSEQ multiplex PCR. This sample yields roughly 400,000 clones, of which over 11% are seen a single time; approximately 0.035% belongs to the top ten. Sorted CD4+ subsets: naive, central memory, regulatory, stem cell-like memory (CD45RO/CCR7/CD25/CD127/CD95/CD27 panel). This clone was counted between two and nine times. This sample includes further DNA sequences coding for the same CDR3. Germline values: CDR1 DFQATT, CDR2 SNEGSKA (reference sequence). Trimming stripped 2 bases from V and 5 bases from J, with 6 bases between. The CDR3 totals 11 residues.

This TCR was recovered from a man aged 25-40 years in good health. The genes are TRBV20-1 and TRBJ2-5; D is undetermined. Sequenced sample: naive CD4+ T cells from blood. The CDR3 DNA follows: TGCAGTGCTAGACTAGGGGAGACCCAGTACTTC. Residues: CSARLGETQYF.